The 24 T cell receptor beta chains reported below all come from one sample, sequenced in a study of T cell repertoires in cytomegalovirus infection. Which antigens these TCRs recognize remains unknown. TCRdb re-derived calls from the reads in MiXCR, one entry per CDR3 protein. The sample includes about 830,000 distinct CDR3 sequences, roughly 33% of them seen just once. The specimen was cultured CD8+ T cells from PBMCs, collected from culture after CMV antigen stimulation. The source is a human donor in good health (CMV status not recorded). Some clones in this sample may be carry-over from other donors' samples.

The gene calls are TRBV7-4 and TRBJ1-1; no reliable D call. V shed 2 bases and J shed 6 bases, with 13 bases lying between them. This CDR3 has 14 amino acids. Germline V gene sequence: CDR1 SGHVT, CDR2 SQSDAQ. CDR3 nucleotides: TGTGCCAGCAGCTTAAATTACGGGCAGTCTGAAGCTTTCTTT. Its translation: CASSLNYGQSEAFF.

This clonotype was seen a few times. V is TRBV27 and J is TRBJ1-4; the D is unclear. This CDR3 is 14 amino acids long. The V end was cut by 7 bases, the J end by 0 bases, with 9 bases between. Germline CDR1 MNHEY, CDR2 SMNVEV (reference sequence). For the CDR3, the DNA is TGTGCCAGCACCCCCTTTGCAACTAATGAAAAACTGTTTTTT. This translates into CASTPFATNEKLFF. Full variable domain (rest looked up from reference TRBV27 and TRBJ1-4): EAQVTQNPRYLITVTGKKLTVTCSQNMNHEYMSWYRQDPGLGLRQIYYSMNVEVTDKGDVPEGYKVSRKEKRNFPLILESPSPNQTSLYFCASTPFATNEKLFFGSGTQLSVL.

This clonotype came up a few times. This chain uses TRBV18 with TRBJ2-3, with D tentatively TRBD2 (6 bases). Germline CDR1 reads KGHSH; CDR2 reads LQKENI. The CDR3 has 15 residues. V gave up 2 bases and J gave up 2 bases, with 11 bases separating them. This CDR3 reads CASSPATGDTDTQYF. In nucleotides, the CDR3 is TGTGCCAGCTCACCAGCGACGGGGGACACAGATACGCAGTATTTT.

This clonotype has more than one count but fewer than ten. The CDR3 sequence: CASSYGFDRPNPSSNQPQHF. The CDR3 nucleotides are TGTGCCAGCAGTTACGGGTTCGACAGGCCAAACCCCAGTAGCAATCAGCCCCAGCATTTT. V usage is TRBV6-6 and J usage is TRBJ1-5; maybe TRBD1 (6 bases). The V and J ends lost 2 bases and 0 bases respectively, with 23 bases between them. The V gene's germline CDR1 is MNHNY and CDR2 SVGAGI (reference sequence). This CDR3 is 20 amino acids long.

This chain links TRBV27 with TRBJ2-1, with D possibly TRBD2 on 6 matching bases. V was clipped by 3 bases and J by 9 bases, with 12 bases between them. Per the germline V gene, CDR1 is MNHEY and CDR2 is SMNVEV (reference sequence). There are 13 residues in the CDR3. The CDR3 region is CASSFAGIGEQFF. DNA for the CDR3: TGTGCCAGCAGTTTTGCGGGAATCGGTGAGCAGTTCTTC.

The CDR3 bases are TGTGCCAGCTCACCACCCATCACAGCCAATGAGCAGTTCTTC. The encoded protein is CASSPPITANEQFF. This chain connects TRBV18 to TRBJ2-1; no firm D call. This CDR3 has 14 amino acids. CDR1 and CDR2 from the germline V gene are KGHSH and LQKENI. V lost 0 bases and J 6 bases, leaving 9 bases between the germline ends.

This rearrangement joins TRBV7-2 to TRBJ2-3, with no clear D. V dropped 6 bases and J dropped 2 bases, with 12 bases sitting between them. The CDR3 is made up of 14 amino acids. Germline CDR1 and CDR2: SGHTA and FQGNSA. This CDR3 is CASSLDGYTDTQYF. The CDR3 region has the DNA TGTGCCAGCAGTCTAGATGGGTACACAGATACGCAGTATTTT.

The rearrangement joins TRBV12-3 or TRBV12-4 to TRBJ2-3; 8 bases fit TRBD2. The CDR3 runs 14 residues. Trimming at V came to 1 base and at J to 9 bases, leaving 6 bases not matched to a gene. The CDR3 loop reads CASSLGSGEKTQYF. DNA of the CDR3: TGTGCCAGCAGTTTAGGTAGCGGGGAGAAGACGCAGTATTTT.

There are a few counts of this clonotype. The chain links TRBV2 to TRBJ2-7; tentatively, D is TRBD1 or TRBD2 (5 bases each). The CDR3 is 13 amino acids. Germline CDR1 SNHLY, CDR2 FYNNEI. V was clipped by 7 bases and J by 6 bases, with 16 bases between them. The CDR3 sequence is CASTKDGTGEQYF. CDR3 sequence (DNA): TGTGCCAGCACCAAGGACGGGACCGGCGAGCAGTACTTC.

About this clonotype: A clone one base away is much larger, so this may be a read error. In nucleotides, the CDR3 is TGTGCCAGCAGTTCAGGGGGCCACGAGCAGTACTTC. Residues: CASSSGGHEQYF. V is TRBV28 and J is TRBJ2-7; 8 positions agree with TRBD1. CDR3 length: 12 residues. The germline gives CDR1 MDHEN, CDR2 SYDVKM. The ends lost 4 bases at V and 5 bases at J; junction bases unmatched: 1.

This clonotype has a handful of counts. The gene calls are TRBV4-3 and TRBJ2-5, with TRBD1 matching over 10 bases. This CDR3 contains 15 residues. Trimming took 3 bases from V and 4 from J; bases not matched to a gene: 5. Germline-derived CDR1 and CDR2 are LGHNA and YSLEER. DNA for the CDR3: TGCGCCAGCAGCCAGCCGGGACAGGGGATAGAGACCCAGTACTTC. This codes for CASSQPGQGIETQYF.

As for this clonotype: Just one base apart from a much larger clone, this may be a read error. J is TRBJ2-3 and V is TRBV7-6; D tentatively fits TRBD1 or TRBD2 (6 bases each). The ends were cut back, 1 base at V and 5 bases at J, with 16 bases in the middle. There are 16 residues in the CDR3. Germline V CDR1 and CDR2: SGHVS, FNYEAQ. The CDR3 bases are TGTGCCAGCAGCTTAGTGACGGGGGCAATCGGAGATACGCAGTATTTT. Amino acids: CASSLVTGAIGDTQYF.

The chain links TRBV6-6 to TRBJ2-7; D is possibly TRBD2 (6 bases). Trimming took 10 bases from V and 3 from J, leaving 10 bases between them. The CDR3 has 11 amino acids. Germline CDR1 reads MNHNY; CDR2 reads SVGAGI (reference sequence). CDR3 loop: CATGGYYEQYV. CDR3 DNA: TGTGCCACCGGGGGTTACTACGAGCAGTACGTC.

The V call is TRBV6-5, the J call TRBJ1-6; tentative D call: TRBD1 (5 bases). The CDR3 runs to 16 residues. The ends were cut back, 0 bases at V and 5 bases at J, with 11 bases in the middle. The V gene's germline CDR1 is MNHEY and CDR2 SVGAGI. CDR3 protein: CASSYSQGGNNSPLHF. In DNA, the CDR3 is TGTGCCAGCAGTTACTCGCAGGGAGGGAATAATTCACCCCTCCACTTT.

The chain couples TRBV5-4 to TRBJ2-7; 7 nucleotides align to TRBD2. Germline V gene sequence: CDR1 SGHNT, CDR2 YYREEE (reference sequence). This CDR3 contains 13 residues. The trim removed 1 base at V and 5 bases at J, leaving 3 bases unmatched. CDR3 coding DNA: TGTGCCAGCAGCTTGACTGGGAGGGACGAGCAGTACTTC. Its translation: CASSLTGRDEQYF.

The chain couples TRBV6-2 or TRBV6-3 to TRBJ1-5, with D possibly matching TRBD1 (6 bases). This CDR3 is built from 17 residues. Trimming left V 2 bases short and J 3 bases short, with 17 bases between. The germline V gene has CDR1 MNHEY and CDR2 SVGEGT. CDR3 sequence reads: CASSYPGQGGFNQPQHF. CDR3 coding DNA: TGTGCCAGCAGTTACCCCGGACAAGGGGGTTTCAATCAGCCCCAGCATTTT.

In this sample, this clonotype turned up many times. The chain links TRBV12-5 to TRBJ2-3; D unresolved. This CDR3 spans 15 amino acids. The V gene lost 0 bases and the J gene lost 2 bases, with 9 bases spanning the gap. Germline V CDR1 and CDR2: LGHNT, FRNRAP. CDR3 residues: CASGLVLGHTDTQYF. The DNA for the CDR3 is TGTGCTAGTGGTTTGGTACTGGGCCACACAGATACGCAGTATTTT.

This clonotype was detected only a few times. The chain links TRBV10-3 to TRBJ1-1; D is unresolved. The CDR3 is 14 amino acids. Trimming stripped 2 bases from V and 0 bases from J, with 7 bases between. Germline V gene lookup returns CDR1 ENHRY and CDR2 SYGVKD. The CDR3, as DNA: TGTGCCATCAGTGAGACGATTTTGAACACTGAAGCTTTCTTT. This gives the protein CAISETILNTEAFF.

V usage is TRBV6-1 and J usage is TRBJ1-5; 8 bases are shared with TRBD1. The CDR3 consists of 14 residues. V gave up 7 bases and J gave up 4 bases; unmatched junction bases: 6. Germline V gene lookup returns CDR1 MNHNS and CDR2 SASEGT. The CDR3 DNA sequence: TGTGCCAGCAAGCCCGGGACAGGAAATCAGCCCCAGCATTTT. It codes for CASKPGTGNQPQHF.

Many counts were recorded for this clonotype. The chain couples TRBV12-3 or TRBV12-4 to TRBJ2-3; D uncertain. The V end lost 2 bases, the J end lost 3 bases, and 6 bases lay between the germline ends. The CDR3 spans 13 residues. The CDR3 sequence: CASSLSLTDTQYF. CDR3 DNA: TGTGCCAGCAGTTTAAGTCTAACAGATACGCAGTATTTT.

The table lists this clonotype with many counts. The V and J genes are TRBV7-6 and TRBJ2-7; a possible D gene is TRBD1 (6 bases). This CDR3 region has 13 residues. V lost 5 bases and J 4 bases, leaving 12 bases between the germline ends. Germline-derived CDR1 and CDR2 are SGHVS and FNYEAQ. The CDR3 nucleotides are TGTGCCAGCAGCCTCTCAGGGGCTTACGAGCAGTACTTC. Protein sequence: CASSLSGAYEQYF.

This clonotype has only a few counts. The CDR3 reads CALLTPLGTGELFF. The CDR3 DNA is TGTGCCTTACTCACACCCCTGGGGACCGGGGAGCTGTTTTTT. V gene TRBV7-9 combines with J gene TRBJ2-2, with D unclear. This CDR3 has 14 amino acids. The V and J ends lost 11 bases and 5 bases respectively, with 18 bases between them. Germline V lookup: CDR1 SEHNR, CDR2 FQNEAQ (reference sequence).

This clonotype occurred many times. The chain is built from TRBV7-2 and TRBJ2-3; D unclear. This CDR3 has 16 residues. From germline, CDR1 is SGHTA and CDR2 FQGNSA. Trimming took off 1 base at V and 0 bases at J, with 11 bases between the two ends. CDR3 protein: CASSLVETYSTDTQYF. CDR3 nucleotides: TGTGCCAGCAGCTTAGTGGAGACATATAGCACAGATACGCAGTATTTT.

This clonotype was counted a single time. The chain combines TRBV29-1 with TRBJ2-7, with 10 bases aligning to TRBD1. V lost 7 bases and J lost 4; bases outside the gene matches: 7. This CDR3 has 13 amino acids. Germline V gene lookup returns CDR1 SQVTM and CDR2 ANQGSEA. CDR3 bases: TGCAGCGCCGTGACAGGGGGCGCATACGAGCAGTACTTC. This translates into CSAVTGGAYEQYF.